The 24 T cell receptor beta chains in this list originate from one sample, sequenced in a study of blood T cells in healthy people across ages. Next came a second PCR, run for about 7 to 12 cycles, which used a sample-barcoded 5' primer along with a J-beta primer mix. TCRdb redid the calling of the 5' RACE reads with MiXCR, one entry per CDR3 protein. In the table there are some 550,000 distinct CDR3 sequences, about 45% of which are singletons. The sequenced sample consisted of blood. The receptors were sampled from a man at least 80 years old in good health.

This clonotype was counted only a few times. The V and J genes are TRBV3-1 and TRBJ2-1; 8 bases line up with TRBD2. V lost 3 bases, J lost 7 bases, and 5 bases stayed unmatched. Germline V lookup: CDR1 LGHDT, CDR2 YNNKEL (reference sequence). The CDR3 is 14 amino acids. CDR3 sequence (DNA): TGTGCCAGCAGCCATGAGGGGACTAGGAATGAGCAGTTCTTC. It yields the protein CASSHEGTRNEQFF.

The chain employs TRBV6-6 and TRBJ2-1; D may be TRBD1 (6 bases). Per germline, CDR1 MNHNY and CDR2 SVGAGI (reference sequence). CDR3 length equals 14 residues. Trimming cost V 5 bases and J 8 bases, with 16 bases left between them. The CDR3 protein is CASSVANRDDEQFF. The CDR3 DNA reads TGTGCCAGCAGTGTGGCCAACAGGGACGATGAGCAGTTCTTC.

This clonotype was detected ten times or more. The CDR3 sequence: CASSQYGVAGGSTETQYF. The CDR3 bases are TGCGCCAGCAGCCAATATGGAGTAGCGGGGGGGTCTACAGAGACCCAGTACTTC. The chain joins TRBV4-3 to TRBJ2-5, with TRBD2 identical over 11 bases. Germline-derived CDR1 and CDR2 are LGHNA and YSLEER. The CDR3 has 18 amino acids. The V gene end was trimmed by 2 bases and the J gene end by 4 bases; junction bases not matched to a gene: 12.

The rearrangement links TRBV6-6 to TRBJ2-1, with 10 positions matching TRBD2. The CDR3 loop spans 15 amino acids. The germline V gene encodes CDR1 MNHNY and CDR2 SVGAGI (reference sequence). The V segment lost 2 bases and the J segment 8 bases; nucleotides outside the gene matches: 6. CDR3 DNA sequence: TGTGCCAGCAGTTACAGCGGGGGGGCCGAGGATGAGCAGTTCTTC. This translates into CASSYSGGAEDEQFF.

In this sample, this clonotype turned up a few times. This chain connects TRBV5-1 to TRBJ2-7, with 9 bases that match TRBD2. This CDR3 is built from 16 residues. Losses at the gene ends were 4 bases for V and 2 bases for J; bases not matched to a gene: 10. Per the germline V gene, CDR1 is SGHRS and CDR2 is YFSETQ. Here the CDR3 DNA reads TGCGCCAGCAGCCCTCTCGGTCTAGCGGGACCCTACGAGCAGTACTTC. Translation: CASSPLGLAGPYEQYF.

The CDR3 loop reads CASSFLGTPYEQYF. CDR3 DNA: TGCGCCAGCAGCTTCCTGGGCACACCCTACGAGCAGTACTTC. The chain links TRBV5-1 to TRBJ2-7; D not certain. CDR3 length: 14 amino acids. CDR1 is SGHRS, CDR2 YFSETQ, per germline. Trimming stripped 2 bases from V and 2 bases from J, with 11 bases between.

This chain's CDR3 is CASSPEPETNEKLFF. The CDR3 nucleotides read TGCGCCAGCAGCCCCGAGCCAGAAACTAATGAAAAACTGTTTTTT. The rearrangement links TRBV5-1 to TRBJ1-4; D unresolved. The CDR3 extends over 15 amino acids. V lost 4 bases and J lost 1, with 11 bases in between. CDR1 SGHRS and CDR2 YFSETQ come from the germline V gene.

The genes are TRBV20-1 and TRBJ2-1, with D possibly TRBD2 on 6 matching bases. Trimming pared 3 bases from V and 3 bases from J, leaving 9 bases between. The CDR3 runs 13 residues. Germline V gives CDR1 DFQATT, CDR2 SNEGSKA (reference sequence). CDR3 residues: CSARGGLYNEQFF. The CDR3 nucleotides are TGCAGTGCTAGGGGGGGACTCTACAATGAGCAGTTCTTC.

As regards this clonotype: At one end the junction does not follow the germline gene, possibly because of a read error. The chain combines TRBV6-5 with TRBJ1-2; D unresolved. The length of the CDR3 is 14 residues. CDR1 and CDR2 from the germline V gene are MNHEY and SVGAGI. The CDR3 bases are TGTGCCAGCAGTTACGGGCCAGCTAACTGTGGCTACACCTTT. It yields the protein CASSYGPANCGYTF.

The chain has TRBV20-1 and TRBJ2-7; 8 bases align to TRBD2. With the DNA end fitting TRBJ2-5 better, the J assignment may be wrong. This CDR3 spans 13 amino acids. CDR1 is DFQATT and CDR2 is SNEGSKA in the germline V gene (reference sequence). This CDR3 is CSAPASGPETQYF. In nucleotides, the CDR3 is TGCAGTGCCCCCGCTAGCGGGCCGGAGACCCAGTACTTC.

V usage is TRBV20-1 and J usage is TRBJ2-6; D may be TRBD2 (7 bases). This CDR3 has 15 amino acids. Germline loops: CDR1 DFQATT, CDR2 SNEGSKA (reference sequence). The CDR3 coding sequence is TGCAGCGCACCGGGGGGCGCTTATGGGGCCAACGTCCTGACTTTC. Translation gives CSAPGGAYGANVLTF.

Note on this clonotype: This may be a read error: a much more frequent sequence differs by one nucleotide. The genes are TRBV6-5 and TRBJ2-5; unclear D gene. Trimming cost V 0 bases and J 11 bases, with 19 bases left between them. This CDR3 comprises 15 residues. Looked up from germline, CDR1 is MNHEY and CDR2 is SVGAGI. This CDR3 reads CASSYSSANYNEQYF. Here the CDR3 DNA reads TGTGCCAGCAGTTACTCGAGCGCGAACTACAATGAGCAGTACTTC.

The V gene is TRBV15, the J gene TRBJ2-1; D gene ambiguous. CDR3 length: 13 amino acids. Germline CDR1 reads LNHNV; CDR2 reads YYDKDF (reference sequence). With 0 bases removed from V and 15 bases from J, the gap between germline ends came to 15 bases. This CDR3 is CATSRDQDHGGFF. The CDR3 region has the DNA TGTGCCACCAGCAGAGATCAGGACCACGGCGGGTTCTTC.

The V call is TRBV7-2, the J call TRBJ2-3; 14 bases fit TRBD2. CDR3 length equals 15 residues. With V trimmed by 3 bases and J by 8 bases, 4 bases remained unmatched. Germline-derived CDR1 and CDR2 are SGHTA and FQGNSA. The CDR3 DNA sequence: TGTGCCAGCAGCTTGACGGGACTAGCGGGGGTTACGCAGTATTTT. Amino acid sequence: CASSLTGLAGVTQYF.

The chain has TRBV6-2 or TRBV6-3 and TRBJ2-7; TRBD2 agrees at 12 bases. CDR3 length: 14 amino acids. The germline CDR1 and CDR2 sequences are MNHEY and SVGEGT. The CDR3 spells CATSGRPFSYEQYF. The CDR3 DNA reads as TGTGCGACTAGCGGGAGACCTTTCTCCTACGAGCAGTACTTC.

The DNA for the CDR3 is TGTGCCAGCAGCGCACAGAATAGCAATCAGCCCCAGCATTTT. It codes for CASSAQNSNQPQHF. The chain employs TRBV7-2 and TRBJ1-5; D call uncertain. The CDR3 length is 14 residues. Trimming stripped 5 bases from V and 0 bases from J, with 8 bases between. Per the germline V gene, CDR1 is SGHTA and CDR2 is FQGNSA.

The chain is built from TRBV2 and TRBJ1-1; 9 nucleotides align to TRBD1. Germline V gives CDR1 SNHLY, CDR2 FYNNEI. The CDR3 has 18 residues. J was trimmed by 0 bases and V by 11 bases; bases with no gene match: 19. The CDR3 loop is CADQDRGPTLELNTEAFF. In DNA form, the CDR3 reads TGTGCCGACCAGGACAGGGGACCTACCCTAGAACTGAACACTGAAGCTTTCTTT.

Concerning this clonotype: A much larger clonotype is one base distant, so this may be a read error. The chain is built from TRBV29-1 and TRBJ2-6; no clear D gene. Germline V gene sequence: CDR1 SQVTM, CDR2 ANQGSEA. V lost 5 bases to trimming and J lost 0 bases, with 5 bases between them. The CDR3 runs to 13 residues. The CDR3 loop reads CSVCPSGANVLTF. Here the CDR3 DNA reads TGCAGCGTTTGTCCCTCTGGGGCCAACGTCCTGACTTTC.

The V call is TRBV6-5, the J call TRBJ2-2; D possibly uses TRBD1 or TRBD2 (6 bases each). V was shortened by 7 bases and J by 5 bases, with 17 bases between the two germline ends. The V gene's germline CDR1 is MNHEY and CDR2 SVGAGI. The CDR3 totals 15 residues. The CDR3: CASTKGGRETGELFF. CDR3 in DNA: TGTGCCAGCACTAAGGGGGGCAGGGAGACCGGGGAGCTGTTTTTT.

This clonotype showed up just a few times. The chain couples TRBV20-1 to TRBJ2-7, with D possibly matching TRBD2 (5 bases). Trimming removed 6 bases from V and 3 bases from J, with 15 bases in between. The CDR3 spans 13 residues. CDR1 is DFQATT, CDR2 SNEGSKA, per germline (reference sequence). CDR3 nucleotides: TGCAGTGCCAGAACGGGGTCCCGCTACGAGCAGTACTTC. It is translated as CSARTGSRYEQYF.

The rearrangement links TRBV7-8 to TRBJ1-5; weak D call: TRBD1 (6 bases). The germline gives CDR1 SGHVS, CDR2 FQNEAQ. CDR3 length equals 17 residues. V was clipped by 1 base and J by 1 base, with 14 bases between them. The CDR3 here is CASSLGHRARSNQPQHF. As DNA, the CDR3 is TGTGCCAGCAGCTTAGGCCACAGGGCACGGAGCAATCAGCCCCAGCATTTT. Filled out from reference TRBV7-8 and TRBJ1-5, the complete variable domain reads GAGVSQSPRYKVAKRGQDVALRCDPISGHVSLFWYQQALGQGPEFLTYFQNEAQLDKSGLPSDRFFAERPEGSVSTLKIQRTQQEDSAVYLCASSLGHRARSNQPQHFGDGTRLSIL.

This clonotype was detected only a few times. The chain joins TRBV7-2 to TRBJ2-5; D is unclear. This CDR3 is built from 15 residues. V lost 1 base and J 1 base, leaving 10 bases between the germline ends. The germline V gene encodes CDR1 SGHTA and CDR2 FQGNSA. CDR3 nucleotide sequence: TGTGCCAGCAGCTTAGTTTGGACCAGCCAAGAGACCCAGTACTTC. This sequence encodes CASSLVWTSQETQYF.

About this clonotype itself: The germline gene is not matched at one end of the junction; a read error may be the cause. The chain couples TRBV28 to TRBJ2-4; TRBD1 is a possible D gene (6 bases). The end of the DNA aligns better with TRBJ2-7, so the J call may be wrong. The CDR3 loop spans 14 amino acids. The germline V gene encodes CDR1 MDHEN and CDR2 SYDVKM. The CDR3 loop is CAGSLDRTRREQYF. In DNA form, the CDR3 reads TGTGCCGGCAGTTTAGACAGGACGCGGCGCGAGCAGTACTTC.

The chain employs TRBV29-1 and TRBJ1-4, with D unclear. CDR1 is SQVTM, CDR2 ANQGSEA, per germline. Trimming removed 4 bases at V and 8 bases at J, with 17 bases between. The CDR3 extends over 14 amino acids. CDR3 nucleotide sequence: TGCAGCGTTGGGCCAGGAGGAGGGAAGGAAAAACTGTTTTTT. This encodes CSVGPGGGKEKLFF.